The 4 T cell receptor beta chains reported below all come from one sample, sequenced in a study of OX40 agonist ivuxolimab in advanced cancers. TCRdb's copy holds only in-frame clones and misses some; the assay was immunoSEQ multiplex PCR. The table has roughly 80,000 clones, around four fifths seen once. Source: CD4+ or CD8+ T cells sorted from blood, taken in a trial of the OX40 agonist ivuxolimab. The receptors originated from an adult with an advanced solid tumor such as melanoma, head and neck, liver or kidney cancer.

This clone showed up just once. V and J are TRBV9 and TRBJ2-5; 11 nucleotides line up with TRBD2. The CDR3 sequence is 16 residues long. CDR1 is SGDLS, CDR2 YYNGEE, per germline. J was trimmed by 1 base and V by 3 bases; bases with no gene match: 5. CDR3 residues: CASSAGLAGFQETQYF. The CDR3, as DNA: TGTGCCAGCAGCGCCGGACTAGCGGGCTTCCAAGAGACCCAGTACTTC.

The chain recombines TRBV19 with TRBJ2-1, with 9 bases identical to TRBD1. The germline CDR1 and CDR2 sequences are LNHDA and SQIVND (reference sequence). V shed 6 bases and J 4 bases; nucleotides not matched to a gene: 19. The CDR3 length is 19 residues. The CDR3 bases are TGTGCCAGTAGCCCAGGGGGACAGGGTCAGACCAGGCAGTACAATGAGCAGTTCTTC. This codes for CASSPGGQGQTRQYNEQFF.

This clone was seen a few times. The rearrangement links TRBV4-3 to TRBJ1-2; unclear D gene. Trimming took off 4 bases at V and 0 bases at J, with 9 bases between the two ends. The CDR3 has 14 residues. Looked up from germline, CDR1 is LGHNA and CDR2 is YSLEER. CDR3 bases: TGCGCCAGCAGCCTTCACATGACTAACTATGGCTACACCTTC. It specifies CASSLHMTNYGYTF.

The chain joins TRBV11-2 to TRBJ2-5; 8 nucleotides align to TRBD2. CDR3 length equals 16 residues. CDR1 is SGHAT, CDR2 FQNNGV, per germline. Unmatched junction bases numbered 8, after V lost 0 bases and J lost 5 bases. The DNA of the CDR3 is TGTGCCAGCAGCTTAGAGCGAGCGGGAGCGGGTGAGACCCAGTACTTC. Translated, it gives CASSLERAGAGETQYF.